Following are 6 T cell receptor beta chains from one sample sequenced in a study of OX40 agonist ivuxolimab in advanced cancers. Method: immunoSEQ multiplex PCR; TCRdb's copy keeps in-frame clones and lacks some. The sample consists of tens of thousands of clones, roughly nine tenths of them appearing once. The material sequenced was CD4+ or CD8+ T cells sorted from blood, taken in a trial of the OX40 agonist ivuxolimab. These receptors were taken from an adult with an advanced solid tumor such as melanoma, head and neck, liver or kidney cancer.

The V and J genes are TRBV6-1 and TRBJ1-1; weak D call: TRBD1 (5 bases). Germline lookup yields CDR1 MNHNS and CDR2 SASEGT. The ends were cut back, 1 base at V and 5 bases at J, with 14 bases in the middle. The CDR3 runs to 15 residues. The chain's CDR3 is CASSEGARGGTEAFF. The CDR3 region has the DNA TGTGCCAGCAGTGAAGGGGCCCGGGGGGGGACTGAAGCTTTCTTT.

This sequence joins TRBV9 and TRBJ1-4; 7 bases map to TRBD1. V dropped 0 bases and J dropped 14; count of bases not matched to a gene: 19. Germline loops: CDR1 SGDLS, CDR2 YYNGEE. This CDR3 has 17 amino acids. CDR3 amino acids: CASSVASGGTALPELFF. As DNA, the CDR3 is TGTGCCAGCAGCGTAGCTAGTGGCGGGACAGCCCTTCCAGAGCTGTTTTTT.

This rearrangement joins TRBV18 to TRBJ2-1; 8 bases are shared with TRBD1. V gave up 2 bases and J gave up 3 bases; unmatched junction bases: 9. CDR3 length: 17 amino acids. The germline V gene encodes CDR1 KGHSH and CDR2 LQKENI. DNA of the CDR3: TGTGCCAGCTCACCATCAAAGGCGGGACAGGTCTACAATGAGCAGTTCTTC. It yields the protein CASSPSKAGQVYNEQFF.

This clone was recorded a few times. The V gene is TRBV30, the J gene TRBJ1-1; no definite D call. Trimming removed 3 bases from V and 0 bases from J, with 8 bases in between. Germline CDR1 and CDR2: GTSNPN and SVGIG (reference sequence). The CDR3 spans 13 residues. CDR3 sequence: CAWRLTVNTEAFF. The DNA for the CDR3 is TGTGCCTGGAGGCTGACCGTGAACACTGAAGCTTTCTTT.

This clone showed up just a few times. This chain links TRBV10-3 with TRBJ2-7; D not resolved. Trimming pared 6 bases from V and 3 bases from J, leaving 6 bases between. This CDR3 has 11 amino acids. The germline CDR1 and CDR2 sequences are ENHRY and SYGVKD. CDR3 sequence (DNA): TGTGCCATCAGGGCAAGCTACGAGCAGTACTTC. It yields the protein CAIRASYEQYF.

The chain recombines TRBV7-3 with TRBJ1-4; D is perhaps TRBD1 (6 bases). Germline CDR1 is SGHTA and CDR2 is FQGTGA. This CDR3 contains 15 residues. The V end was cut by 1 base, the J end by 4 bases, with 10 bases between. CDR3 bases: TGTGCCAGCAGCTTAAATCCAGGGGTTAATGAAAAACTGTTTTTT. This gives the protein CASSLNPGVNEKLFF.